This is a list of T cell receptor beta chains from one sample in a study of response to subunit inactivated influenza vaccine. TCRdb reprocessed the RT-PCR reads with MiXCR, giving one entry per CDR3 protein. The sample holds roughly 760,000 distinct CDR3 sequences, 21% seen once. The source was PBMCs from blood, collected 5 days after vaccination. All receptors derive from a man aged 50 to 60 who received an inactivated influenza vaccine. The CDR3 runs from the conserved cysteine through the conserved F or W. A D gene is named only where the DNA matches it firmly. Part of the rows lack a size; the others show once, few, many or a class for expanded clones.

j_gene	v_gene	d_gene	abundance	CDR3nt	CDR3aa
TRBJ2-1	TRBV12-3/TRBV12-4	NA	NA	TGTGCCAGCAGTCCCCACTGGGGCCGGGGCGAGCAGTTCTTC	CASSPHWGRGEQFF
TRBJ2-5	TRBV20-1	TRBD2	few	TGCAGTGCGACCGGGACTAGTCCAGAGACCCAGTACTTC	CSATGTSPETQYF
TRBJ2-5	TRBV20-1	TRBD1	NA	TGCAGTGCTCACCAAGGGACAGCAGAGACCCAGTACTTC	CSAHQGTAETQYF
TRBJ2-1	TRBV12-5	TRBD1	few	TGTGCTAGTGGCCGAGAATCCGAGACAGGGAACTACAATGAGCAGTTCTTC	CASGRESETGNYNEQFF
TRBJ2-7	TRBV10-1	NA	few	TGCGCCAGCAGTCCGAGCGACATCTCCGAGCAGTACTTC	CASSPSDISEQYF
TRBJ2-4	TRBV20-1	TRBD2	NA	TGCAGTGCCCGGGCAGGACTAGAAAGAAACATTCAGTACTTC	CSARAGLERNIQYF
TRBJ2-3	TRBV10-3	NA	few	TGTGCCATCAGTGACCCGGGCTCTACGGCCGGCACAGATACGCAGTATTTT	CAISDPGSTAGTDTQYF
TRBJ2-1	TRBV15	TRBD2	few	TGTGCCACCAGCAGATCTGGACTAGCGGGCGGGAATTGGTTCTTC	CATSRSGLAGGNWFF
TRBJ1-1	TRBV3-1	TRBD1	few	TGTGCCAGCAGCCTAACAGGGGTTGTGGCTTTCTTT	CASSLTGVVAFF
TRBJ2-5	TRBV7-9	NA	NA	TGTGCCAGCAGCTTAGTGCCTATCCCAGAGACCCAGTACTTC	CASSLVPIPETQYF
TRBJ1-1	TRBV6-5	NA	NA	TGTGCCAGCAGTTACAGGGGGAGGACTGAAGCTTTCTTT	CASSYRGRTEAFF
TRBJ2-1	TRBV20-1	NA	few	TGCAGTGCTAGAGGGCCGGCCGCCTCCAGTGAGTTCTTC	CSARGPAASSEFF
TRBJ2-1	TRBV10-3	NA	NA	TGTGCCATCAGTGAGTCCCTACTAAGCTCCTACAATGAGCAGTTCTTC	CAISESLLSSYNEQFF
TRBJ1-2	TRBV7-2	TRBD1	NA	TGTGCCAGCAGCTTATTGGGACAGACCCCGACGTATGGCTACACCTTC	CASSLLGQTPTYGYTF
TRBJ2-3	TRBV4-3	NA	NA	TGCGCCAGCAGCCAAGATAAACTGCGGGGCACAGATACGCAGTATTTT	CASSQDKLRGTDTQYF
TRBJ2-7	TRBV20-1	TRBD1	NA	TGCTGTGCTAGAGATATAAGGACAGGGGGCACCGGCGAGCAGTACTTC	CCARDIRTGGTGEQYF
TRBJ1-4	TRBV4-3	TRBD1	few	TGCGCCAGCAGCCAAGATGGGACAGAAAATGAAAAACTGTTTTTT	CASSQDGTENEKLFF
TRBJ2-5	TRBV11-1	NA	NA	TGTGCCAGCAGCTTAGCTGGGACAAGCCAAGAGACCCAGTACTTC	CASSLAGTSQETQYF
TRBJ1-5	TRBV6-1	TRBD1	NA	TGTGCCAGCAGAGGACAGGGGATACAGCCCCAGCATTTT	CASRGQGIQPQHF
TRBJ2-4	TRBV7-2	NA	NA	TGTGCCAGCAGCCCAAGACAGATAAACATTCAGTACTTC	CASSPRQINIQYF
TRBJ2-3	TRBV5-5	NA	NA	TGTGCCAGCAGCATAACAGGGACCACAGATACGCAGTATTTT	CASSITGTTDTQYF
TRBJ2-7	TRBV11-2	NA	few	TGTGCCAGCAGCCCGACCCAGGGGGGAGTGTACGAGCAGTACTTC	CASSPTQGGVYEQYF
TRBJ1-1	TRBV28	NA	few	TGTGCCAGCAGGATGATCACTGAAGCTTTCTTT	CASRMITEAFF
TRBJ2-3	TRBV7-2	TRBD2	few	TGTGCCAGCAGCCCAGGGAAGACTAGCGGGGGCACAGATACGCAGTATTTT	CASSPGKTSGGTDTQYF
TRBJ2-5	TRBV12-3/TRBV12-4	NA	many	TGTGCCAGCAGTTATGGGAGTCAAGAGACCCAGTACTTC	CASSYGSQETQYF
TRBJ1-2	TRBV29-1	NA	NA	TGCAGCGTTGAAGGTTACCGAGACAGCCAAGGCTACACCTTC	CSVEGYRDSQGYTF
TRBJ2-3	TRBV7-6	TRBD1	NA	TGTGCCAGCAGCTTATCCGACAGGGGCTACACAGATACGCAGTATTTT	CASSLSDRGYTDTQYF
TRBJ2-7	TRBV6-1	TRBD1	many	TGTGCCAGCAGGGAAAGGACAGGGGCCTACGAGCAGTACTTC	CASRERTGAYEQYF